There are many counts of the clone carrying this TCR beta chain. Antigen specificity is unknown. The entry originates in a study of Graves' ophthalmopathy and Graves' hyperthyroidism. Trimming left V 5 bases short and J 5 bases short, with 16 bases between. This CDR3 comprises 14 residues. CDR1 is SEHNR, CDR2 FQNEAQ, per germline (reference sequence). In this cohort, patients with other autoimmune diseases, uncontrolled infections, pregnancy or lactation were excluded. The TCR beta CDR3 regions underwent amplification from RNA transcripts. First-round RT-PCR relied on HTBI primers, and a second-round multiplex PCR came next. TCRdb re-analysed the multiplex PCR reads in MiXCR, keeping a single row per CDR3 protein. The sample contains hundreds of thousands of distinct CDR3 sequences, under 25% of which appear only once. Overall study findings and caveats: Classification of ophthalmopathy versus stable hyperthyroidism by a 13-signature model yielded approximately 90% sensitivity and roughly 81% specificity. Most thyroid-expanded clonotypes exceeding 0.001 frequency were also found in blood.

Sequenced input: peripheral blood. The source is a woman younger than 30 with stable Graves' hyperthyroidism. This chain uses TRBV7-9 with TRBJ2-7; D may be TRBD2 (6 bases). CDR3 residues: CASSPLGRPHEQYF. The CDR3 DNA is TGTGCCAGCAGCCCCCTTGGGAGGCCACACGAGCAGTACTTC.